The clone carrying this T cell receptor beta chain was seen a few times. Its specificity is unknown. The entry originates in a study of T cell clonotyping in hematopoietic cell transplantation. Findings and limits, study-wide: Without cell sorting, CD4 versus CD8 contributions remain unresolved. After transplant, recipient diversity fell while pathologically expanded clonotypes grew through day 180. Broader posttransplant TCR repertoire diversity was predicted by graft donor and pretransplant recipient Inverse Simpson Index values.

CDR3 length equals 13 residues. Looked up from germline, CDR1 is GTSNPN and CDR2 is SVGIG (reference sequence). Libraries were prepared by immunoSEQ multiplex PCR; TCRdb keeps only in-frame clonotypes and omits some of them. Of 3,000 to 4,500 clones in the sample, around 18% were seen once. This clonotype originated in a male patient aged 50 or older who had an allogeneic stem cell transplant from a related donor, so the T cells may come from the graft donor. Some clones in this sample may be carry-over from other donors' samples. The source material was peripheral blood mononuclear cells, sampled 30 days after allogeneic stem cell transplant. The genes are TRBV30 and TRBJ2-5; tentative D call: TRBD2 (6 bases). This CDR3 reads CAGKGGGKETQYF. The CDR3 nucleotides are TGTGCTGGGAAGGGTGGCGGGAAAGAGACCCAGTACTTC.